This is a list of T cell receptor beta chains from one sample in a study of Graves' ophthalmopathy and Graves' hyperthyroidism. A single record per CDR3 protein comes from TCRdb applying MiXCR to the multiplex PCR reads. This table holds about 740,000 distinct CDR3 sequences, roughly two fifths found once. Sequenced material: peripheral blood. The receptors were gathered from an adult man with Graves' ophthalmopathy. Each CDR3 is given with its conserved first and last residue. Each record gives: D gene, clone size, V gene, J gene, CDR3 protein, CDR3 DNA. D genes are given only for firm matches. Clone size appears in some rows only: once, few, many, or a class for an expanded clone.

.	.	TRBV30	TRBJ1-6	CAWSKRSGNLRNSPLHF	TGTGCCTGGAGTAAACGATCAGGGAACTTACGTAATTCACCCCTCCACTTT
.	few	TRBV6-1	TRBJ1-4	CASRAWQINEKLFF	TGTGCCAGCCGGGCATGGCAGATTAATGAAAAACTGTTTTTT
.	few	TRBV2	TRBJ2-7	CASSYPGQTTYEQYF	TGTGCCAGCAGTTACCCCGGACAGACCACCTACGAGCAGTACTTC
.	many	TRBV2	TRBJ2-7	CASSVVWSAQYF	TGTGCCAGCAGTGTGGTTTGGAGTGCGCAGTACTTC
.	.	TRBV5-1	TRBJ2-7	CASSSDFMQDYEQYF	TGCGCCAGCAGCTCCGACTTTATGCAGGACTACGAGCAGTACTTC
.	many	TRBV10-2	TRBJ1-5	CARQHLPTRRPQHF	TGCGCCAGACAGCACCTCCCGACGCGAAGGCCCCAGCATTTT
TRBD1	.	TRBV24-1	TRBJ2-1	CATSDFEGTGVYNEQFF	TGTGCCACCAGTGATTTTGAAGGGACAGGGGTTTACAATGAGCAGTTCTTC
TRBD1	few	TRBV19	TRBJ2-6	CASGGQGGSGANVLTF	TGTGCCAGTGGTGGACAGGGGGGCTCTGGGGCCAACGTCCTGACTTTC
TRBD2	few	TRBV15	TRBJ2-3	CATSTSGGATDTQYF	TGTGCCACCAGCACTAGCGGGGGGGCCACAGATACGCAGTATTTT
.	.	TRBV25-1	TRBJ1-5	CASSRHRFPSRNQPQHF	TGTGCCAGCAGCCGCCACCGGTTCCCATCTCGCAATCAGCCCCAGCATTTT
.	many	TRBV2	TRBJ1-1	CASTFGPNTEAFF	TGTGCCAGCACGTTTGGTCCGAACACTGAAGCTTTCTTT
.	few	TRBV9	TRBJ1-2	CASSVDGYGTYGYTF	TGTGCCAGCAGCGTAGACGGGTACGGGACCTATGGCTACACCTTC
.	.	TRBV10-3	TRBJ1-5	CASRTDRRNQPQHF	TGTGCCAGCAGGACGGACAGACGCAATCAGCCCCAGCATTTT
.	.	TRBV20-1	TRBJ1-5	CSASSLDGQPQHF	TGCAGTGCCAGCAGCTTAGACGGTCAGCCCCAGCATTTT
TRBD2	once	TRBV7-3	TRBJ2-6	CASSQKGLAGVAGANALTF	TGTGCCAGCAGCCAAAAGGGACTAGCGGGAGTGGCTGGGGCCAACGCCCTGACGTTC
TRBD1	many	TRBV7-8	TRBJ1-2	CASSLGGQGSYGYTF	TGTGCCAGCAGCTTGGGGGGACAGGGCAGCTATGGCTACACCTTC
.	.	TRBV6-1	TRBJ1-1	CASSARETVTEAFF	TGTGCCAGCAGTGCTAGGGAGACCGTCACTGAAGCTTTCTTT
.	.	TRBV20-1	TRBJ2-6	CSASGDGANVLTF	TGCAGTGCTAGTGGCGATGGGGCCAACGTCCTGACTTTC
.	.	TRBV20-1	TRBJ2-7	CSARPRIYEQYF	TGCAGTGCTAGACCCCGGATATACGAGCAGTACTTC
.	many	TRBV10-3	TRBJ1-4	CAISESGTDVEKLFF	TGTGCCATCAGTGAATCCGGGACGGATGTTGAAAAACTGTTTTTT
.	many	TRBV29-1	TRBJ2-7	CSATKRSSSYEQYF	TGCAGCGCTACTAAAAGATCTAGCTCCTACGAGCAGTACTTC
.	.	TRBV10-2	TRBJ2-5	CASSESGGFGETQYF	TGCGCCAGCAGTGAGTCTGGGGGCTTTGGAGAGACCCAGTACTTC
.	.	TRBV7-9	TRBJ2-2	CASSGYQGTGELFF	TGTGCCAGCAGTGGTTATCAGGGCACCGGGGAGCTGTTTTTT
.	.	TRBV7-6	TRBJ2-7	CARVRQGLSVYEQYF	TGTGCTAGAGTTCGGCAGGGGCTTAGCGTCTACGAGCAGTACTTC
.	.	TRBV2	TRBJ1-1	CASSLGGSITEAFF	TGTGCCAGCAGTTTAGGGGGATCGATCACTGAAGCTTTCTTT
.	many	TRBV15	TRBJ1-1	CATSRNRVGTEAFF	TGTGCCACCAGCAGGAACAGGGTCGGGACTGAAGCTTTCTTT
.	many	TRBV7-9	TRBJ2-2	CASSPPTGELFF	TGTGCCAGCAGCCCCCCCACCGGGGAGCTGTTTTTT
TRBD1	.	TRBV2	TRBJ1-2	CASRGLGTGGAGDYGYTF	TGTGCCAGCAGGGGTTTAGGGACAGGGGGCGCCGGTGACTATGGCTACACCTTC
.	.	TRBV6-1	TRBJ1-1	CASTIENSVREAFF	TGTGCCAGCACTATAGAAAACTCAGTAAGGGAAGCTTTCTTT
TRBD1	many	TRBV29-1	TRBJ2-5	CSVDDRGSRETQYF	TGCAGCGTTGACGACAGGGGGTCTCGTGAGACCCAGTACTTC
TRBD2	.	TRBV9	TRBJ2-3	CASSLVGGRTDTQYF	TGCGCCAGCAGCTTGGTCGGCGGGAGGACAGATACGCAGTATTTT
.	few	TRBV2	TRBJ1-2	CASSQLTGQGYTF	TGTGCCAGCAGTCAACTCACAGGGCAAGGCTACACCTTC